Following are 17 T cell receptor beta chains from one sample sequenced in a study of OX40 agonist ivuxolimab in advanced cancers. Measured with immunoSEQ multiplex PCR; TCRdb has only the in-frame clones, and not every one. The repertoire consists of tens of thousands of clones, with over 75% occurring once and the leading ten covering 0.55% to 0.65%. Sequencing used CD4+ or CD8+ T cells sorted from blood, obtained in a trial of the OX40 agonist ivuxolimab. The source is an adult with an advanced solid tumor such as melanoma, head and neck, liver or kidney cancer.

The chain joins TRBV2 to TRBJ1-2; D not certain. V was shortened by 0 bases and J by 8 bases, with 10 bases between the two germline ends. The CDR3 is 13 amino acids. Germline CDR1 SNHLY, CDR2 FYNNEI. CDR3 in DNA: TGTGCCAGCAGTGAAGCGTTGGCAGGAGGCTACACCTTC. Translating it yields CASSEALAGGYTF.

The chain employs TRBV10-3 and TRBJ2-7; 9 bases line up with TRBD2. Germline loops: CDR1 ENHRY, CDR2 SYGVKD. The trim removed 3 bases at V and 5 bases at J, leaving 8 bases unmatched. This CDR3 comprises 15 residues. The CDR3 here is CAISEVGGREDEQYF. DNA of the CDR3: TGTGCCATCAGTGAAGTCGGCGGGAGGGAAGACGAGCAGTACTTC.

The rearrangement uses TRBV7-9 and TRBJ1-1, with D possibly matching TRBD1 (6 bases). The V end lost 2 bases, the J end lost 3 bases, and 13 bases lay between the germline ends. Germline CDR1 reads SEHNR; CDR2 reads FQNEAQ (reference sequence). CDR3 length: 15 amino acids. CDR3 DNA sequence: TGTGCCAGCAGCTTATTACAGGGAAGACACACTGAAGCTTTCTTT. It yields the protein CASSLLQGRHTEAFF.

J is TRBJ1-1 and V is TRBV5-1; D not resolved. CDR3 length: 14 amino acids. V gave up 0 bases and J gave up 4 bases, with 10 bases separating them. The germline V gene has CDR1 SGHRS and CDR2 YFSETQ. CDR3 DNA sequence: TGCGCCAGCAGCTTGGGGTGGCAGAGCACTGAAGCTTTCTTT. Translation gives CASSLGWQSTEAFF.

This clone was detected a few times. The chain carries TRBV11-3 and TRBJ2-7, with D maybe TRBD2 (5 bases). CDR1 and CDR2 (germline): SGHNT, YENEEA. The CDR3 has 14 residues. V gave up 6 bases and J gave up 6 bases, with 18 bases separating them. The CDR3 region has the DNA TGTGCCAGCAGTAGTCTAGCCTTTCGGAGCGAGCAGTACTTC. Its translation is CASSSLAFRSEQYF.

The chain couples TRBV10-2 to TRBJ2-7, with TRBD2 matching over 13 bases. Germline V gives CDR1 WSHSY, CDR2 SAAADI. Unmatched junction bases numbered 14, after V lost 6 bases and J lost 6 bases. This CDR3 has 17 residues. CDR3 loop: CASRSTSGRPRGGEQYF. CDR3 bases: TGCGCCAGCAGGTCGACTAGCGGGAGGCCAAGAGGGGGCGAGCAGTACTTC.

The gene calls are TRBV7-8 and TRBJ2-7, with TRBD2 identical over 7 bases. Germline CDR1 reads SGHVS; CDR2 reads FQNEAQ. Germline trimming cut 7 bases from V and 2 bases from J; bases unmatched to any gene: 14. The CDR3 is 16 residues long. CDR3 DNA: TGTGCCAGCACCCCGTGGGGCGGGAGTCTCCCCTACGAGCAGTACTTC. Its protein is CASTPWGGSLPYEQYF. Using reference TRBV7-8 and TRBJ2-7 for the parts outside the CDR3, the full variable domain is GAGVSQSPRYKVAKRGQDVALRCDPISGHVSLFWYQQALGQGPEFLTYFQNEAQLDKSGLPSDRFFAERPEGSVSTLKIQRTQQEDSAVYLCASTPWGGSLPYEQYFGPGTRLTVT.

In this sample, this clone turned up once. CDR3 amino acids: CASSRGPAAFF. The CDR3 DNA is TGTGCCAGCAGCCGGGGGCCTGCAGCTTTCTTT. The V call is TRBV6-1, the J call TRBJ1-1; possibly TRBD1 for D (6 bases). The CDR3 is 11 amino acids. Germline CDR1 reads MNHNS; CDR2 reads SASEGT. Trimming shortened V by 6 bases and J by 10 bases, and 12 bases separated the two germline ends.

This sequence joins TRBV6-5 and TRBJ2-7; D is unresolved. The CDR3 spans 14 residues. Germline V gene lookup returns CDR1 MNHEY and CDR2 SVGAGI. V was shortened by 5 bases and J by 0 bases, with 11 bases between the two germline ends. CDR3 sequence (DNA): TGTGCCAGCAGTCGGACGTTCCTCTCCTACGAGCAGTACTTC. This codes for CASSRTFLSYEQYF.

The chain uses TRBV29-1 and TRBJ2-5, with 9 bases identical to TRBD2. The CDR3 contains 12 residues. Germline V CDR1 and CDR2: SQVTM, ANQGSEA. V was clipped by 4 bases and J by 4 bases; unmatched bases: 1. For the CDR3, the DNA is TGCAGCGTTGCGACTAGCGGAGAGACCCAGTACTTC. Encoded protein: CSVATSGETQYF.

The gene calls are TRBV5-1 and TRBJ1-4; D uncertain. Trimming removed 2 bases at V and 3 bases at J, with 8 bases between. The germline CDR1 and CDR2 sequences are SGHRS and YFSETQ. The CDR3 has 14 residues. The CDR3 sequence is CASSFQSSNEKLFF. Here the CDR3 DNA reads TGCGCCAGCAGCTTTCAGAGCTCTAATGAAAAACTGTTTTTT.

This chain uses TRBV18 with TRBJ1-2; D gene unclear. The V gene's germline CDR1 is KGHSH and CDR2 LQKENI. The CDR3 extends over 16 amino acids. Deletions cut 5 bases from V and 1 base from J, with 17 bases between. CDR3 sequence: CASSSSESRNNYGYTF. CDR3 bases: TGTGCCAGCTCATCTTCGGAAAGCCGAAATAACTATGGCTACACCTTC.

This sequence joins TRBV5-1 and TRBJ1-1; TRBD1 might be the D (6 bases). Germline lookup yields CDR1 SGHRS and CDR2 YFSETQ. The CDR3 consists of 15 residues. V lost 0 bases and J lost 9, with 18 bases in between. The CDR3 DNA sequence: TGCGCCAGCAGCTTGGTGGGGGCTGAGGAGGGACAAGCTTTCTTT. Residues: CASSLVGAEEGQAFF.

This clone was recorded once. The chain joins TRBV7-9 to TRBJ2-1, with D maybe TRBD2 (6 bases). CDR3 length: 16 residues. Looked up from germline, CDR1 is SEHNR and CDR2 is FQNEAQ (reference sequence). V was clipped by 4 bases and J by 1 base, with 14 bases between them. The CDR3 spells CASSSLGSGSYNEQFF. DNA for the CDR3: TGTGCCAGCAGCTCCCTCGGGAGTGGTTCCTACAATGAGCAGTTCTTC.

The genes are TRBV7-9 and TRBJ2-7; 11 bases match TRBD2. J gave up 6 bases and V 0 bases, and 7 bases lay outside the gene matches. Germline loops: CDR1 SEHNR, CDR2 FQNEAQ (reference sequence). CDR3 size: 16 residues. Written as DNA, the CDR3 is TGTGCCAGCAGCTTAGCTACTAGCGGGAGACACGGCGAGCAGTACTTC. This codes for CASSLATSGRHGEQYF.

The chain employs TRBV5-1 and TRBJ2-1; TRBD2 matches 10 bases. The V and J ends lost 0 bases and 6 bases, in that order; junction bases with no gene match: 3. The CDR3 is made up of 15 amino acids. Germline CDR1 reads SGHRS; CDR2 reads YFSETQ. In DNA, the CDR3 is TGCGCCAGCAGCTTGGCCACTAGCGGGACCAATGAGCAGTTCTTC. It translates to CASSLATSGTNEQFF.

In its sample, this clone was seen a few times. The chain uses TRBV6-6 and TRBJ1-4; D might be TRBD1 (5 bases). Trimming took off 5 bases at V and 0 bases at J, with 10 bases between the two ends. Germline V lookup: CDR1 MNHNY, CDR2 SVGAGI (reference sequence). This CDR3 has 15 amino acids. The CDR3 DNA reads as TGTGCCAGCAGTCAGGGCTTTGCAACTAATGAAAAACTGTTTTTT. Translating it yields CASSQGFATNEKLFF.